The 24 T cell receptor beta chains presented below share a single source sample, sequenced in a study of long-term antiretroviral therapy in people with HIV (dated 2022 in TCRdb). The immunoSEQ hsTCRB v3.0 assay was used at survey level resolution for TRB variable region sequencing. In its TCRdb copy, this immuneACCESS table keeps in-frame sequences only and misses some clones. Where compared with another copy, unresolved V genes explain less than half of these, and the others have no known cause. In this sample the table shows about 48,000 clones, 84% of which occur a single time. The ten largest clones add up to 2.5% to 3% of the sample. The sequenced sample was unsorted PBMCs, obtained 0.8 years after starting antiretroviral therapy. The receptors here all came from a woman between 18 and 29 years old with HIV.

This chain connects TRBV16 to TRBJ1-1; perhaps TRBD1 as D (5 bases). Between the trimmed V and J ends, which lost 3 bases and 11 bases, there was a span of 13 bases. Germline V gives CDR1 KGHSY, CDR2 FQNENV. This CDR3 is built from 12 residues. CDR3 sequence: CASSQEQEWAFF. The CDR3 nucleotides are TGTGCCAGCAGCCAGGAACAGGAATGGGCTTTCTTT.

The chain uses TRBV4-1 and TRBJ2-1, with a possible D match to TRBD2 (5 bases). This CDR3 contains 15 residues. Germline V lookup: CDR1 MGHRA, CDR2 YSYEKL. Trimming removed 2 bases at V and 3 bases at J, with 11 bases between. CDR3 amino acids: CASSQLGLHYNEQFF. DNA for the CDR3: TGCGCCAGCAGCCAACTAGGACTCCACTACAATGAGCAGTTCTTC.

This rearrangement joins TRBV5-1 to TRBJ1-1; D unresolved. Trimming shortened V by 2 bases and J by 6 bases, and 11 bases separated the two germline ends. Germline V lookup: CDR1 SGHRS, CDR2 YFSETQ. The CDR3 is 13 residues long. CDR3 DNA: TGCGCCAGCAGCTTCTACGTAAGCGCTGAAGCTTTCTTT. It translates to CASSFYVSAEAFF.

The chain has TRBV27 and TRBJ2-7; D is possibly TRBD2 (5 bases). V shed 0 bases and J shed 0 bases, with 12 bases lying between them. The CDR3 sequence is 16 residues long. CDR1 and CDR2 (germline): MNHEY, SMNVEV (reference sequence). CDR3 sequence reads: CASSLSWDRGSYEQYF. The CDR3 region has the DNA TGTGCCAGCAGTTTATCGTGGGATCGGGGCTCCTACGAGCAGTACTTC.

This chain connects TRBV9 to TRBJ2-7, with 14 bases that match TRBD2. J was trimmed by 5 bases and V by 1 base; bases with no gene match: 17. The CDR3 spans 20 residues. The germline V gene encodes CDR1 SGDLS and CDR2 YYNGEE. In nucleotides, the CDR3 is TGTGCCAGCAGCGTACAACCGGAGACAGCCGGGACTAGCGGGAGCAACGAGCAGTACTTC. Its protein product is CASSVQPETAGTSGSNEQYF.

This clone was seen a few times. V is TRBV29-1 and J is TRBJ1-1, with 7 bases that match TRBD1. Germline-derived CDR1 and CDR2 are SQVTM and ANQGSEA. J was trimmed by 1 base and V by 5 bases; bases with no gene match: 1. The CDR3 spans 12 residues. The DNA of the CDR3 is TGCAGCGTTCGGACAGGGAACACTGAAGCTTTCTTT. Translated, it gives CSVRTGNTEAFF.

The chain combines TRBV11-2 with TRBJ1-2; possibly TRBD1 for D (6 bases). The CDR3 totals 13 residues. V was trimmed by 5 bases and J by 2 bases, leaving 9 bases between them. Germline V gives CDR1 SGHAT, CDR2 FQNNGV. CDR3 DNA sequence: TGTGCCAGCAGCCGTACAGGGAACTATGGCTACACCTTC. This gives the protein CASSRTGNYGYTF.

This clone was seen a handful of times. The chain has TRBV7-3 and TRBJ2-3, with D perhaps matching TRBD1 (5 bases). The germline V gene has CDR1 SGHTA and CDR2 FQGTGA. The CDR3 runs to 15 residues. Trimming shortened V by 1 base and J by 1 base, and 9 bases separated the two germline ends. The CDR3 sequence: CASSLRGPGTDTQYF. The CDR3 region has the DNA TGTGCCAGCAGCTTAAGGGGCCCCGGCACAGATACGCAGTATTTT.

The chain links TRBV27 to TRBJ2-1; a weak D match, TRBD2 (6 bases). Germline-derived CDR1 and CDR2 are MNHEY and SMNVEV (reference sequence). Trimming took off 5 bases at V and 7 bases at J, with 21 bases between the two ends. The CDR3 has 16 residues. CDR3 sequence reads: CASSPVAGGPKNEQFF. CDR3 in DNA: TGTGCCAGCAGTCCAGTAGCAGGAGGGCCCAAGAATGAGCAGTTCTTC.

This clone was observed once. V and J are TRBV7-3 and TRBJ2-5, with D hard to call. V lost 5 bases, J lost 2 bases, and 15 bases lay in between. Germline CDR1 SGHTA, CDR2 FQGTGA. This CDR3 comprises 15 residues. CDR3: CASSATSSTQETQYF. The CDR3 coding sequence is TGTGCCAGCAGCGCGACCTCATCTACGCAAGAGACCCAGTACTTC.

The CDR3 DNA follows: TGTGCCAGTAACCCTTTAGCGGGCAGCTCCTACAATGAGCAGTTCTTC. It encodes CASNPLAGSSYNEQFF. V and J are TRBV19 and TRBJ2-1; TRBD2 agrees at 7 bases. After removal of 7 bases from V and 0 bases from J, the junction contained 9 bases not matched to a gene. There are 16 residues in the CDR3. In germline, CDR1 is LNHDA, CDR2 SQIVND (reference sequence).

This sequence joins TRBV10-1 and TRBJ1-1; 9 positions match TRBD1. This CDR3 has 13 residues. With V trimmed by 6 bases and J by 4 bases, 3 bases remained unmatched. Germline V CDR1 and CDR2: WNHNN, SYGVQD (reference sequence). This CDR3 is CASSGTGSTEAFF. The DNA of the CDR3 is TGCGCCAGCAGCGGGACAGGGAGCACTGAAGCTTTCTTT.

This clone was seen only a few times. The V gene is TRBV11-2, the J gene TRBJ2-7, with D hard to call. The CDR3 extends over 13 amino acids. Germline V gives CDR1 SGHAT, CDR2 FQNNGV. Trimming took 5 bases from V and 2 from J, leaving 10 bases between them. The CDR3 protein is CASSPFRAYEQYF. The DNA of the CDR3 is TGTGCCAGCAGCCCCTTCCGTGCCTACGAGCAGTACTTC.

The genes are TRBV5-1 and TRBJ1-5; D is uncertain. V was clipped by 2 bases and J by 3 bases, with 6 bases between them. From germline, CDR1 is SGHRS and CDR2 YFSETQ. The CDR3 spans 13 residues. CDR3 sequence: CASSFRPNQPQHF. DNA of the CDR3: TGCGCCAGCAGCTTCAGACCCAATCAGCCCCAGCATTTT.

Comments on this clone: One end of the junction fails to match germline, which may point to a read error. The rearrangement uses TRBV7-7 and TRBJ2-2; D ambiguous. This CDR3 has 15 residues. The germline V gene has CDR1 SSHAT and CDR2 FNYEAQ (reference sequence). The CDR3 nucleotides are TGTGCTAGCAGCTTAATACACACTGCGATGGGGGAGCTGTTTTTT. It yields the protein CASSLIHTAMGELFF.

This clone has just one count. The chain has TRBV1 and TRBJ2-1; the tabulated D call, TRBD2, remains unverified against the DNA. TRBV1 is a pseudogene segment. The length of the CDR3 is 18 residues. The CDR3 loop reads CTSRLSGLAGGPNNEQFF. The DNA of the CDR3 is TGCACCAGCAGACTCTCGGGACTAGCGGGAGGGCCGAACAATGAGCAGTTCTTC.

The chain recombines TRBV19 with TRBJ2-7; D is uncertain. Germline loops: CDR1 LNHDA, CDR2 SQIVND (reference sequence). This CDR3 spans 12 amino acids. Trimming took 3 bases from V and 6 from J, leaving 9 bases between them. CDR3 nucleotides: TGTGCCAGTAGTATGTCCGGACCCGAGCAGTACTTC. This encodes CASSMSGPEQYF.

The chain carries TRBV14 and TRBJ2-3; D unresolved. V was shortened by 4 bases and J by 4 bases, with 15 bases between the two germline ends. Germline V gene data show CDR1 as SGHDN and CDR2 as FVKESK. The CDR3 sequence is 15 residues long. The DNA for the CDR3 is TGTGCCAGCAGCCGAGCTATGGGTACCGCAGATACGCAGTATTTT. Amino acids: CASSRAMGTADTQYF. The variable domain in full, completed from reference TRBV14 and TRBJ2-3, reads EAGVTQFPSHSVIEKGQTVTLRCDPISGHDNLYWYRRVMGKEIKFLLHFVKESKQDESGMPNNRFLAERTGGTYSTLKVQPAELEDSGVYFCASSRAMGTADTQYFGPGTRLTVL.

The gene calls are TRBV28 and TRBJ2-2; no clear D. The CDR3 totals 18 residues. V was cut by 5 bases and J by 0 bases, with 19 bases left in between. Germline-derived CDR1 and CDR2 are MDHEN and SYDVKM. Here the CDR3 DNA reads TGTGCCAGCAGTCCCATAATACCGGGTTCGACGAACACCGGGGAGCTGTTTTTT. Residues: CASSPIIPGSTNTGELFF.

The chain has TRBV4-3 and TRBJ1-4; 9 bases fit TRBD1. CDR3 size: 15 residues. The germline V gene encodes CDR1 LGHNA and CDR2 YSLEER. After removal of 3 bases from V and 6 bases from J, the junction contained 5 bases not matched to a gene. The CDR3 loop is CASSQDRGKYEKLFF. The CDR3 coding sequence is TGCGCCAGCAGCCAGGACAGGGGAAAGTATGAAAAACTGTTTTTT.

The V call is TRBV5-4, the J call TRBJ1-6, with D hard to call. Germline loops: CDR1 SGHNT, CDR2 YYREEE (reference sequence). Trimming shortened V by 4 bases and J by 7 bases, and 18 bases separated the two germline ends. This CDR3 contains 16 residues. Written as DNA, the CDR3 is TGTGCCAGCAGCCCGCCGGGTTCCCCCACCAATTCACCCCTCCACTTT. This codes for CASSPPGSPTNSPLHF.

This clone is a singleton in its sample. Written as DNA, the CDR3 is TGTGCCAGCAGTTTATACTTACCGGGACAGGGTCCATCGACTAACTATGGCTACACCTTC. Protein: CASSLYLPGQGPSTNYGYTF. The chain carries TRBV27 and TRBJ1-2; TRBD1 matches 9 bases. The V and J ends lost 1 base and 0 bases, in that order; junction bases with no gene match: 15. Germline V gives CDR1 MNHEY, CDR2 SMNVEV (reference sequence). The CDR3 runs 20 residues.

This clone was observed a few times. The chain has TRBV9 and TRBJ1-2, with D unclear. The CDR3 runs 15 residues. The V gene's germline CDR1 is SGDLS and CDR2 YYNGEE. Trimming left V 3 bases short and J 4 bases short, with 16 bases between. The CDR3 spells CASSATSSLGYGYTF. The CDR3 nucleotides are TGTGCCAGCAGCGCCACTTCATCCTTGGGCTATGGCTACACCTTC.

The genes are TRBV25-1 and TRBJ2-7, with 9 bases that match TRBD2. Trimming cost V 7 bases and J 1 base; bases outside gene matches: 2. The length of the CDR3 is 13 residues. Per the germline V gene, CDR1 is MGHDK and CDR2 is SYGVNS. CDR3 in amino acids: CASTLAGSYEQYF. CDR3 bases: TGTGCCAGCACCCTAGCGGGATCCTACGAGCAGTACTTC.